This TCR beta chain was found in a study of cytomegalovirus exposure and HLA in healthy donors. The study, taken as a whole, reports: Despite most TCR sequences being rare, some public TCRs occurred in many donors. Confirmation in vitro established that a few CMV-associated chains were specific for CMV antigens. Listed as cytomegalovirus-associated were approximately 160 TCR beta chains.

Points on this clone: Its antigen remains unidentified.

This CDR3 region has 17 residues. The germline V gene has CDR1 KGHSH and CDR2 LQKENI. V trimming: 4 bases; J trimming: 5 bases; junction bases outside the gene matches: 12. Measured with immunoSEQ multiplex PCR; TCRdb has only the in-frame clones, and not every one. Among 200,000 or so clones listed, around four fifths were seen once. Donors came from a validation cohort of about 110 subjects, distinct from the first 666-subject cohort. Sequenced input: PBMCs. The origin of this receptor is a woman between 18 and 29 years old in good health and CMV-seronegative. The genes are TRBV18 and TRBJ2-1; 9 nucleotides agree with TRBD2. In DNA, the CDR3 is TGTGCCAGCTCACGAGTTTTGGCGGGGGGGCCGAACAATGAGCAGTTCTTC. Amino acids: CASSRVLAGGPNNEQFF.